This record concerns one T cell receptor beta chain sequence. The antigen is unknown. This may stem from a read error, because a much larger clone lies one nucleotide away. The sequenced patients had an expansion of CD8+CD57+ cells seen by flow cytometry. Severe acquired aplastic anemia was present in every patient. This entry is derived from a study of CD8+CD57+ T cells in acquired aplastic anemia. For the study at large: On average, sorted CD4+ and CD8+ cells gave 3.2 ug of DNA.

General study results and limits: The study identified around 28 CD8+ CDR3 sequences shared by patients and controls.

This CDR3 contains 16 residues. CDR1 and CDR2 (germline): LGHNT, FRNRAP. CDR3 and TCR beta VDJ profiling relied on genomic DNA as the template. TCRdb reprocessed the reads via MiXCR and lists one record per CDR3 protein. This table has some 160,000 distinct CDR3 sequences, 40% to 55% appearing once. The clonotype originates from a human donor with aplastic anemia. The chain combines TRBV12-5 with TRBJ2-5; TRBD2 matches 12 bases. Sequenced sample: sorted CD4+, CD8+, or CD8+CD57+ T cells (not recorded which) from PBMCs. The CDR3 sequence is CASGLVLAGGGETQHF. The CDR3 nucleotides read TGTGCTAGTGGTTTGGTACTAGCGGGGGGTGGAGAGACCCAGCACTTC.